The rows below give T cell receptor beta chains drawn from one sample of a study of blood T cell repertoires in COVID-19. The method was immunoSEQ multiplex PCR; TCRdb's version includes in-frame clones alone and lacks a portion of them. The sample contains around 250,000 clones, around 87% of which appear only once. The sequenced material came from PBMCs or T cells enriched from blood (not recorded which). These receptor sequences come from a woman aged 45-65 years who had recovered from COVID-19. Each CDR3 is given with its conserved first and last residue. A D gene is named only where the DNA matches it firmly. Clone sizes are given selectively: once, few, many, or a class where the clone is expanded.

d_call	v_call	clone_size	j_call	cdr3_nt	cdr3_aa
.	TRBV9	few	TRBJ1-5	TGTGCCAGCAGCGTAGAAATATGGGCAAGGAATCAGCCCCAGCATTTT	CASSVEIWARNQPQHF
.	TRBV30	.	TRBJ2-2	TGTGCCTGGGACCGGTCAATGAACACCGGGGAGCTGTTTTTT	CAWDRSMNTGELFF
TRBD1	TRBV7-9	.	TRBJ1-1	TGTGCCAGTGGGACAGGGATTATTGGTGAAGCTTTCTTT	CASGTGIIGEAFF
TRBD2	TRBV13	once	TRBJ2-1	TGTGCCAGCAGCCCAAGAACTAGCGGGAGTTCCTACAATGAGCAGTTCTTC	CASSPRTSGSSYNEQFF
.	TRBV7-9	.	TRBJ2-1	TGTGCCAGCAGCTTAGAGGTGGAGAATGAGCAGTTCTTC	CASSLEVENEQFF
.	TRBV5-1	.	TRBJ2-2	TGCGCCAGCAGCCAGGACAAGGGGAATTTATTCACCGGGGAGCTGTTTTTT	CASSQDKGNLFTGELFF
.	TRBV28	.	TRBJ1-1	TGTGCCAGCTTGGAGAGGGTGGGGACTGAAGCTTTCTTT	CASLERVGTEAFF
.	TRBV19	.	TRBJ1-6	TGTGCCAGTAGTATCCAGGGCTCCTATAATTCACCCCTCCACTTT	CASSIQGSYNSPLHF
TRBD2	TRBV4-2	.	TRBJ2-1	TGTGCCAGCAGCCAGATAGCGGGAGCGGGCAATGAGCAGTTCTTC	CASSQIAGAGNEQFF
TRBD1	TRBV5-4	once	TRBJ2-5	TGTGCCAGCAGCTTAGATACAGGGGAGGAGACCCAGTACTTC	CASSLDTGEETQYF
.	TRBV3-1/TRBV3-2	.	TRBJ1-1	TGTGCCAGCAGCAAAAAAATAGTCGCTGAAGCTTTCTTT	CASSKKIVAEAFF
.	TRBV30	few	TRBJ1-4	TGTGCCTGGAGTGTAACTGCAACTAATGAAAAACTGTTTTTT	CAWSVTATNEKLFF
.	TRBV30	.	TRBJ1-1	TGTGCCTGGAGCTCGACGGCAGCGAAGAACACTGAAGCTTTCTTT	CAWSSTAAKNTEAFF
TRBD2	TRBV7-3	.	TRBJ2-1	TGTGCCAGCAGCTTATTAGGCGGGGGCTCCTACAATGAGCAGTTCTTC	CASSLLGGGSYNEQFF
.	TRBV7-2	.	TRBJ2-1	TGTGCCAGCAGCTTAGAGGGGAAACGTTGGCAGTTCTTC	CASSLEGKRWQFF
.	TRBV9	.	TRBJ2-7	TGTGCCAGCAGCGGGAGTTACGAGCAGTACTTC	CASSGSYEQYF
.	TRBV4-1	.	TRBJ2-7	TGCGCCAGCAGCCGACAGGTTGTCGACGAAGGGGTTTTCTACGAGCAGTACTTC	CASSRQVVDEGVFYEQYF
.	TRBV28	.	TRBJ2-2	TGTGCCAGCAGTTTGACTGTCCGCCCCGGGGAGCTGTTTTTT	CASSLTVRPGELFF
TRBD1	TRBV5-1	.	TRBJ1-1	TGCGCCAGCAGCTTGGGCAGAGGGGGCGCGACTGAAGCTTTCTTT	CASSLGRGGATEAFF
.	TRBV11-2	.	TRBJ1-6	TGTGCCAGCAGCTTAATAGGGGAACTTTCACCCCTCCACTTT	CASSLIGELSPLHF
.	TRBV4-1	.	TRBJ1-1	TGCGCCAGCAGCCAAGTCGGGGATTCGGGAGCTTTCTTT	CASSQVGDSGAFF
TRBD2	TRBV3-1/TRBV3-2	.	TRBJ2-7	TGTGCCAGCAGCCAAGGGACTAGCGGGAGAGTTTACGAGCAGTACTTC	CASSQGTSGRVYEQYF
.	TRBV18	.	TRBJ2-1	TGTGCCAGCTCACCACTAGAACTCAATGAGCAGTTCTTC	CASSPLELNEQFF
TRBD1	TRBV3-1/TRBV3-2	.	TRBJ2-7	TGTGCCAGCAGCCCTAGGGGGCGCTCCTCCTACGAGCAGTACTTC	CASSPRGRSSYEQYF
.	TRBV5-4	.	TRBJ1-1	TGTGCCAGCAGCTCGCCAGGTATGAACACTGAAGCTTTCTTT	CASSSPGMNTEAFF
TRBD1	TRBV11-2	.	TRBJ2-6	TGTGCCAGCAGCTTAGTTCAGGGGGCTGGTGCCAACGTCCTGACTTTC	CASSLVQGAGANVLTF
.	TRBV12-3/TRBV12-4	.	TRBJ1-5	TGTGCCAGCAATTCTGATAGCCAGCCCCAGCATTTT	CASNSDSQPQHF
TRBD1	TRBV28	once	TRBJ2-1	TGTGCCAGCAGTCCCAGGACAGGTCGTGAGCAGTTCTTC	CASSPRTGREQFF
.	TRBV3-1/TRBV3-2	.	TRBJ2-1	TGTGCCAGCAGCCCCCTCTACCCGACAGGCGGATCCTACAATGAGCAGTTCTTC	CASSPLYPTGGSYNEQFF
TRBD1	TRBV18	.	TRBJ2-7	TGTGCCAGCTCACTCGAGGGGGACAGTATCTACGAGCAGTACTTC	CASSLEGDSIYEQYF
TRBD2	TRBV19	.	TRBJ2-7	TGTGCCAGTAGTACGACTAGCGCCCTATCCGGCGAGCAGTACTTC	CASSTTSALSGEQYF
.	TRBV5-1	.	TRBJ1-2	TGCGCCAGCAGCACGGACGGGGACTATGGCTACACCTTC	CASSTDGDYGYTF
.	TRBV3-1/TRBV3-2	.	TRBJ1-1	TGTGCCAGCAGCCAGGCCCCCGAAGTCTCCACTGAAGCTTTCTTT	CASSQAPEVSTEAFF
TRBD1	TRBV25-1	.	TRBJ1-2	TGTGCCAGCATGCCGGGACAGGGGGCGCAAAGAAACTATGGCTACACCTTC	CASMPGQGAQRNYGYTF
.	TRBV19	.	TRBJ1-4	TGTGCCAGTAGTCCAGGGGCCGCTAATGAAAAACTGTTTTTT	CASSPGAANEKLFF
TRBD1	TRBV2	few	TRBJ2-7	TGTGCCAGCAGTGGCATAGGACAGGACTCCTACGAGCAGTACTTC	CASSGIGQDSYEQYF
TRBD1	TRBV5-4	.	TRBJ1-2	TGTGCCAGCAGGGCCGGGACAGCCTATGGCTACACCTTC	CASRAGTAYGYTF
.	TRBV4-1	.	TRBJ2-1	TGCGCCAGCAGCCAGGGCGGGAAAAACTACAATGAGCAGTTCTTC	CASSQGGKNYNEQFF
TRBD1	TRBV10-3	.	TRBJ1-2	TGTGCCGCGACGGGGACAGACTATGGCTACACCTTC	CAATGTDYGYTF
.	TRBV28	.	TRBJ2-5	TGTGCCAGCAGTTTGACAGGGACGGGAGAGGCCCAGTACTTC	CASSLTGTGEAQYF
TRBD2	TRBV5-1	.	TRBJ2-2	TGCGCCAGCAGCCAGAGGCTAGCGGGAGGTCCCACCGGGGAGCTGTTTTTT	CASSQRLAGGPTGELFF
.	TRBV25-1	.	TRBJ2-3	TGTGCCAGCAGTGATCAGGGATTCACAGATACGCAGTATTTT	CASSDQGFTDTQYF